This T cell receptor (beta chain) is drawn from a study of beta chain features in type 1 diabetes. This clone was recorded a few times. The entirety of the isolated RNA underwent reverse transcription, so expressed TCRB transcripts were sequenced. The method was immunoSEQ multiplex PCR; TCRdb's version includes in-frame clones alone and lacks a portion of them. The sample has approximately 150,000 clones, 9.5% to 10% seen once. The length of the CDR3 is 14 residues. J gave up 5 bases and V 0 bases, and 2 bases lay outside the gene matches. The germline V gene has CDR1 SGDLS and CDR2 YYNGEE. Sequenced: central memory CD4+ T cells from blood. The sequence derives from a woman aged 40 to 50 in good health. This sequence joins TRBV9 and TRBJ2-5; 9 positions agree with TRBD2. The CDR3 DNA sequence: TGTGCCAGCAGCGTAGGAAGCGGGGGGGAGACCCAGTACTTC. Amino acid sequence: CASSVGSGGETQYF.